This T cell receptor beta chain is drawn from a study of CD8 T cells in ankylosing spondylitis. Construction of TCR beta libraries was performed using quantitative 5'-RACE with molecular barcodes. TCRdb re-called the 5' RACE reads through MiXCR, storing one row per CDR3 protein. The top ten clones hold 45% of a sample with over 30,000 distinct CDR3 sequences, approximately 16% of them seen once. This clonotype was detected only a few times. The germline gives CDR1 SGHRS, CDR2 YFSETQ. Unmatched junction bases numbered 7, after V lost 0 bases and J lost 6 bases. This CDR3 is 15 amino acids long. Material for sequencing was blood. This chain uses TRBV5-1 with TRBJ2-7; 9 bases align to TRBD1. This TCR was sampled from a male donor with ankylosing spondylitis or in good health (not recorded which). CDR3 sequence reads: CASSLEGQGSREQYV. In DNA, the CDR3 is TGCGCCAGCAGCTTGGAGGGACAGGGTTCCCGCGAGCAGTACGTC.